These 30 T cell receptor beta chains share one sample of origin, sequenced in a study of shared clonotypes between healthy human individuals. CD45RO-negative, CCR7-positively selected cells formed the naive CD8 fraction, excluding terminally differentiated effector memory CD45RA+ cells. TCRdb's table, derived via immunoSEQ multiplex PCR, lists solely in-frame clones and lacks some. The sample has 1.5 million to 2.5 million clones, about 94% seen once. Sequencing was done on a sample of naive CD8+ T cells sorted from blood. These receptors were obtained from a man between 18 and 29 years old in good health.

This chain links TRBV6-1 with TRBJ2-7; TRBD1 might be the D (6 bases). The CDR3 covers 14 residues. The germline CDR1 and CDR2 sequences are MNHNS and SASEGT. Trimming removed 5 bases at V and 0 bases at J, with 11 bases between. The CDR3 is CASSSRDISYEQYF. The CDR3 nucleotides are TGTGCCAGCAGTTCCAGGGACATCTCCTACGAGCAGTACTTC.

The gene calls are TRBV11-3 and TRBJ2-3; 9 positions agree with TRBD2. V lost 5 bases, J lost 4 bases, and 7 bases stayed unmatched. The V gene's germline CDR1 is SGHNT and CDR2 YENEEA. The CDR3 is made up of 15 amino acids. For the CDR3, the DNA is TGTGCCAGCAGCCCGGGCGGGGGGGCCGCAGATACGCAGTATTTT. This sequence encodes CASSPGGGAADTQYF.

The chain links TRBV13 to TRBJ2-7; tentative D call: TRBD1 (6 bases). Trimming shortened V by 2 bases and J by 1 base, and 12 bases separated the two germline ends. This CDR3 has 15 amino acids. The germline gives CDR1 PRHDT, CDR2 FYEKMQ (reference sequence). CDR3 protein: CASSLKGERSYEQYF. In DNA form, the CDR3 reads TGTGCCAGCAGCTTAAAGGGGGAGCGGTCCTACGAGCAGTACTTC.

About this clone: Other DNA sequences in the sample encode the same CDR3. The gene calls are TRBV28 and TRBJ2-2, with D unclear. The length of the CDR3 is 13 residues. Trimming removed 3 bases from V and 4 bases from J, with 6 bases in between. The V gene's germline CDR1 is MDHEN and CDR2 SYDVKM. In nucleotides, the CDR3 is TGTGCCAGCAGTTTTCGAACCACCGGGGAGCTGTTTTTT. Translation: CASSFRTTGELFF.

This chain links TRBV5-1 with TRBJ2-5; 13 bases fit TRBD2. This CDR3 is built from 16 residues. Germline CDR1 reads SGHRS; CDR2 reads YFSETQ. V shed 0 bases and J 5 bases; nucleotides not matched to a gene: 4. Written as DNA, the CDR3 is TGCGCCAGCAGCTTGGGGACTAGCGGGAGTGGGGAGACCCAGTACTTC. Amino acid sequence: CASSLGTSGSGETQYF.

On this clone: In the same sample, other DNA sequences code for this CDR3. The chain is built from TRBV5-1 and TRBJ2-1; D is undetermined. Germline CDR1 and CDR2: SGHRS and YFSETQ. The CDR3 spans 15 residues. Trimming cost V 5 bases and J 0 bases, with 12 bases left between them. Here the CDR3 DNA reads TGCGCCAGCAGTTCAGACCCCAGCTCCTACAATGAGCAGTTCTTC. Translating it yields CASSSDPSSYNEQFF.

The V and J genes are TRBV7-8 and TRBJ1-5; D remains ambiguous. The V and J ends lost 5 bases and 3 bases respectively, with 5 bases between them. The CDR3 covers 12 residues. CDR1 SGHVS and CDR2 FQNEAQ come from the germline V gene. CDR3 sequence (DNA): TGTGCCAGCAGCGTAACCAATCAGCCCCAGCATTTT. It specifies CASSVTNQPQHF.

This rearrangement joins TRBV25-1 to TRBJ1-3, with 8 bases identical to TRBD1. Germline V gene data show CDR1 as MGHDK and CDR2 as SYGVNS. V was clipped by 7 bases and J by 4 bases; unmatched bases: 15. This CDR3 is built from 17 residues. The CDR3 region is CASTPTADRASGNTIYF. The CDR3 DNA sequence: TGTGCCAGCACTCCCACTGCGGACAGGGCTTCCGGAAACACCATATATTTT.

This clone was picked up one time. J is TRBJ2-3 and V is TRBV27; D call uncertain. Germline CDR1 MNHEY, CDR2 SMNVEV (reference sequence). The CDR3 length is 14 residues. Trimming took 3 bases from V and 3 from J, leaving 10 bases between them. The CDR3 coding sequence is TGTGCCAGCAGTTTCGGACGGTTTACAGATACGCAGTATTTT. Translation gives CASSFGRFTDTQYF.

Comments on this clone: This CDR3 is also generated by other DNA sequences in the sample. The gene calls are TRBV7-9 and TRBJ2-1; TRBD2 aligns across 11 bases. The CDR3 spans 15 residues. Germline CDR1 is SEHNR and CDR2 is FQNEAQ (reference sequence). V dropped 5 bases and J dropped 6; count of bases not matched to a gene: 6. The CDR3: CASSLVLAGVNEQFF. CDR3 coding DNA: TGTGCCAGCAGCCTCGTACTAGCGGGGGTCAATGAGCAGTTCTTC.

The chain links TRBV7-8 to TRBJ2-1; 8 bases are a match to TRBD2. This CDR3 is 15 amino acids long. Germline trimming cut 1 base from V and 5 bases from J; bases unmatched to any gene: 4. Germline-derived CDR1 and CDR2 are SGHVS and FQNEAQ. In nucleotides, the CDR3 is TGTGCCAGCAGCTTAGGGGCGGGAGGTAACAATGAGCAGTTCTTC. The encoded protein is CASSLGAGGNNEQFF.

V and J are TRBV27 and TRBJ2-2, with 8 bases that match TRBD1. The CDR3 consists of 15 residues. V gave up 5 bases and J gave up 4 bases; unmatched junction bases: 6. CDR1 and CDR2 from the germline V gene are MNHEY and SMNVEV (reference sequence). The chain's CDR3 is CASSAGQGLTGELFF. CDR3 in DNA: TGTGCCAGCAGTGCAGGACAGGGTCTCACCGGGGAGCTGTTTTTT.

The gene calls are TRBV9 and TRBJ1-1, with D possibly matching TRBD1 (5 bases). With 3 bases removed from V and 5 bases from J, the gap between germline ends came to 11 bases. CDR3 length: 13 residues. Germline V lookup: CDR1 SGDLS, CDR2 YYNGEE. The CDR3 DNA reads TGTGCCAGCAGCGCTGGGACCGTGACTGAAGCTTTCTTT. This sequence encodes CASSAGTVTEAFF.

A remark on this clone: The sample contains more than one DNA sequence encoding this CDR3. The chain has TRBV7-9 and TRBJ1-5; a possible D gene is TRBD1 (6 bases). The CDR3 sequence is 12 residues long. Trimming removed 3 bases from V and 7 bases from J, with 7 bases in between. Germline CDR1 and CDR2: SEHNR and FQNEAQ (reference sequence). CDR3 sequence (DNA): TGTGCCAGCAGCTTGAGGGGGCAGCCCCAGCATTTT. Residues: CASSLRGQPQHF.

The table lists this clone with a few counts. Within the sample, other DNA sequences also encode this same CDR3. The CDR3 here is CASSAANTGELFF. For the CDR3, the DNA is TGTGCCAGCAGCGCCGCGAACACCGGGGAGCTGTTTTTT. The genes are TRBV9 and TRBJ2-2; D call uncertain. V was cut by 3 bases and J by 0 bases, with 3 bases left in between. Germline CDR1 and CDR2: SGDLS and YYNGEE. The CDR3 contains 13 residues.

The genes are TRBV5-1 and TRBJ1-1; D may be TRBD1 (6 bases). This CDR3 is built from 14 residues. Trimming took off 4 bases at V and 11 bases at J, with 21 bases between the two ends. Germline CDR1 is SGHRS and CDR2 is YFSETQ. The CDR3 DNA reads TGCGCCAGCAGCCCGGGAGGGGGGGCGCATGGTGCTTTCTTT. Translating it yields CASSPGGGAHGAFF.

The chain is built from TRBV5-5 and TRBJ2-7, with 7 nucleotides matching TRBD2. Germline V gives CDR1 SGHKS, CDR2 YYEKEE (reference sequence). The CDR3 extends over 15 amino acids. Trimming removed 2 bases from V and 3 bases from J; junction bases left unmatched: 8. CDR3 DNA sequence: TGTGCCAGCAGCTTTAGGGAGGGGCGCATCTACGAGCAGTACTTC. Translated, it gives CASSFREGRIYEQYF.

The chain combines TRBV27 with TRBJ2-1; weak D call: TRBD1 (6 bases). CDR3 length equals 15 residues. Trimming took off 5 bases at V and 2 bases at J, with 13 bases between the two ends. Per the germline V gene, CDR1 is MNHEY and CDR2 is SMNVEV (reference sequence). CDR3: CASSPLGAPYNEQFF. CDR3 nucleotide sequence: TGTGCCAGCAGTCCCTTGGGGGCCCCCTACAATGAGCAGTTCTTC.

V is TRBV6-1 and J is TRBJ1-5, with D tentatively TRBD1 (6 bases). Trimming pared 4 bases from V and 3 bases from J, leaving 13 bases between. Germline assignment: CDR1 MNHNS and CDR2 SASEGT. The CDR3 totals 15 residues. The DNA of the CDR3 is TGTGCCAGCAGTGCCGCGGACAGCCCCAATCAGCCCCAGCATTTT. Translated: CASSAADSPNQPQHF.

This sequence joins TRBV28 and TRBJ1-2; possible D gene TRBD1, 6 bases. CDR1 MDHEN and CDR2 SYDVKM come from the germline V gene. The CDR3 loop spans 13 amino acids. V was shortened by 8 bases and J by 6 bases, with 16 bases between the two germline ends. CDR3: CASLRTGFDGYTF. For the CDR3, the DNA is TGTGCCAGCCTACGTACAGGGTTCGATGGCTACACCTTC.

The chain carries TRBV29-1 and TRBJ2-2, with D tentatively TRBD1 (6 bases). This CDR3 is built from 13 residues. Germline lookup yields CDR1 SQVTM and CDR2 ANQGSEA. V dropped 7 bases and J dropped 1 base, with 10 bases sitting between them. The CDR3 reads CSGRTENTGELFF. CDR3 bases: TGCAGCGGGAGGACAGAGAACACCGGGGAGCTGTTTTTT.

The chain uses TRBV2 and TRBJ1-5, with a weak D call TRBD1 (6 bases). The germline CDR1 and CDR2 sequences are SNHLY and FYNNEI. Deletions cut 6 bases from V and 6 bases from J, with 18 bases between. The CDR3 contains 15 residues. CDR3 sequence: CASRNGRGFGQPQHF. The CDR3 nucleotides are TGTGCCAGCAGAAACGGGAGGGGGTTCGGTCAGCCCCAGCATTTT. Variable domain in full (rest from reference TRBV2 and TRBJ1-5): EPEVTQTPSHQVTQMGQEVILRCVPISNHLYFYWYRQILGQKVEFLVSFYNNEISEKSEIFDDQFSVERPDGSNFTLKIRSTKLEDSAMYFCASRNGRGFGQPQHFGDGTRLSIL.

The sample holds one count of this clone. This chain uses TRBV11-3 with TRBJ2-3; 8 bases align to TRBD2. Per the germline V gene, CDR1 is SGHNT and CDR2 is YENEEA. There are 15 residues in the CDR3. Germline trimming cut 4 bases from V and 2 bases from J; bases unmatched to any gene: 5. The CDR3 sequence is CASSSPGGSTDTQYF. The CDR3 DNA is TGTGCCAGCAGCTCACCGGGAGGGTCCACAGATACGCAGTATTTT.

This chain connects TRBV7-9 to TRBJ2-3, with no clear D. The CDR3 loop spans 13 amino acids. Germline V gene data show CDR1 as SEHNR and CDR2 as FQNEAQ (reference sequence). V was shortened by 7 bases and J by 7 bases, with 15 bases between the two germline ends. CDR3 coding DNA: TGTGCCAGCACCCCTCCTGAGGTTAATACGCAGTATTTT. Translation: CASTPPEVNTQYF. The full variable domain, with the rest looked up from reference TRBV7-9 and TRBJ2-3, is DTGVSQNPRHKITKRGQNVTFRCDPISEHNRLYWYRQTLGQGPEFLTYFQNEAQLEKSRLLSDRFSAERPKGSFSTLEIQRTEQGDSAMYLCASTPPEVNTQYFGPGTRLTVL.

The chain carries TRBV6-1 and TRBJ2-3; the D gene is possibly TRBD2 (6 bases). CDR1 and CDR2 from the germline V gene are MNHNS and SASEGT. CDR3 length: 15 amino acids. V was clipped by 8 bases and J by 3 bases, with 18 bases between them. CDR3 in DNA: TGTGCCAGCGGAGGGGTTCGGGATGCAACAGATACGCAGTATTTT. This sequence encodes CASGGVRDATDTQYF.

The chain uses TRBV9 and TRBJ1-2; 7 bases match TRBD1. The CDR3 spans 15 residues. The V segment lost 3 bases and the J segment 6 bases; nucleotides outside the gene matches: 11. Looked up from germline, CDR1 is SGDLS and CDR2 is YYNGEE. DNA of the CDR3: TGTGCCAGCAGCGAAGGGCCAGGGGGTCTGAATGGCTACACCTTC. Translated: CASSEGPGGLNGYTF.

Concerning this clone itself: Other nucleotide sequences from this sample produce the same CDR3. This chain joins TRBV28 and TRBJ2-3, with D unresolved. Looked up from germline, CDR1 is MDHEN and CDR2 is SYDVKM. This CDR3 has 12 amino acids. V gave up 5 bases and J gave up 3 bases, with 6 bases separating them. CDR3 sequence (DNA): TGTGCCAGCAGTCTGAGGACAGATACGCAGTATTTT. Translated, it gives CASSLRTDTQYF.

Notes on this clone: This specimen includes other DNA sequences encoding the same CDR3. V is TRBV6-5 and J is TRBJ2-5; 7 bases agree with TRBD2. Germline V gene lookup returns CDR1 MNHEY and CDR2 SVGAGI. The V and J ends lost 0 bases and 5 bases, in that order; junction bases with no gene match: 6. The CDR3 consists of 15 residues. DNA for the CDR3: TGTGCCAGCAGTTACTCGGGTACCGGGGGGGAGACCCAGTACTTC. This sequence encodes CASSYSGTGGETQYF.

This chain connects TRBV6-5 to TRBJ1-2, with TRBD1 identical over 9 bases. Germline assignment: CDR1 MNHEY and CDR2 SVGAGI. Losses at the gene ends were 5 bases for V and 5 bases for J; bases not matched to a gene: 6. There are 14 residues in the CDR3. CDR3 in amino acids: CASSGIGQGYGYTF. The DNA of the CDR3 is TGTGCCAGCAGTGGTATAGGACAGGGGTATGGCTACACCTTC.

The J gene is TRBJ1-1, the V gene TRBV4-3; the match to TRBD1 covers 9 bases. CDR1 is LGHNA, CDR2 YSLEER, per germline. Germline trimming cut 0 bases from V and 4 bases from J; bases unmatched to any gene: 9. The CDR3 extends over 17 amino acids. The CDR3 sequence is CASSQDPDRGKSTEAFF. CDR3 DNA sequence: TGCGCCAGCAGCCAAGACCCAGACAGGGGGAAGAGCACTGAAGCTTTCTTT.